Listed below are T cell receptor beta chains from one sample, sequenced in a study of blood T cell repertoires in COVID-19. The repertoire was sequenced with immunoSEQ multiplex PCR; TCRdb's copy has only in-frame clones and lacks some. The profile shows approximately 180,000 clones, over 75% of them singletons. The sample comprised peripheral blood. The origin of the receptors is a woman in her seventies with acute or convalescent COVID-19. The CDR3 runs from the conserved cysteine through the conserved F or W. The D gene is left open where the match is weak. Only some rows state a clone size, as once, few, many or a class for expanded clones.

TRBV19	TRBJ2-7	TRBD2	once	CASSRSGLLSYEQYF	TGTGCCAGTAGTCGGTCGGGACTACTCTCCTACGAGCAGTACTTC
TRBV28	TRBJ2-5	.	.	CASSLFGGKETQYF	TGTGCCAGCAGTTTATTTGGCGGGAAAGAGACCCAGTACTTC
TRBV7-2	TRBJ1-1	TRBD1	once	CASSSDQGARTEAFF	TGTGCCAGCAGCTCTGACCAGGGGGCGCGAACTGAAGCTTTCTTT
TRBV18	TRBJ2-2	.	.	CASSRISQRQAYTGELFF	TGTGCCAGCTCACGAATTTCACAGAGACAGGCGTACACCGGGGAGCTGTTTTTT
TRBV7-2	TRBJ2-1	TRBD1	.	CASSFDRGSDEQFF	TGTGCCAGCAGCTTTGACAGGGGGTCCGATGAGCAGTTCTTC
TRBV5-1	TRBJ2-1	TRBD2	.	CASSLASGRAYGEQFF	TGCGCCAGCAGCTTGGCCTCTGGGAGGGCCTACGGTGAGCAGTTCTTC
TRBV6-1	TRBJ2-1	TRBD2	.	CASSDSSGTYNEQFF	TGTGCCAGCAGTGATTCTAGCGGTACCTACAATGAGCAGTTCTTC
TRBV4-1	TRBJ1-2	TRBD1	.	CASSQVEGAIGYTF	TGCGCCAGCAGCCAAGTGGAGGGGGCGATTGGCTACACCTTC
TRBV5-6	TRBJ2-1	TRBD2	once	CASSFSSGNYNEQFF	TGTGCCAGCAGCTTCTCTAGCGGGAACTACAATGAGCAGTTCTTC
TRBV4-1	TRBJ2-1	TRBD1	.	CASSQDIAGQGVLLTYNEQFF	TGCGCCAGCAGCCAAGATATCGCAGGACAGGGGGTTCTTTTAACCTACAATGAGCAGTTCTTC
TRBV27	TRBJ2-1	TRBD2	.	CASSQSGTRISYNEQFF	TGTGCCAGCAGTCAATCCGGGACTAGGATCTCCTACAATGAGCAGTTCTTC
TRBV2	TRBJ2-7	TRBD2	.	CASAAPRLAGVGYEQYF	TGTGCCAGCGCGGCGCCGCGACTAGCGGGAGTGGGGTACGAGCAGTACTTC
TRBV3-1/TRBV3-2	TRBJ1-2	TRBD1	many	CASSQGTGGFGYTF	TGTGCCAGCAGCCAAGGGACAGGGGGTTTTGGCTACACCTTC
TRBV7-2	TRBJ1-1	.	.	CASSLQRGRGRNEAFF	TGTGCCAGCAGCCTTCAACGGGGCAGGGGACGCAATGAAGCTTTCTTT
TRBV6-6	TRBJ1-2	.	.	CATSDTASYGYTF	TGTGCCACTAGCGACACAGCCTCTTATGGCTACACCTTC
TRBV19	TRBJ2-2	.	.	CASSTQGWTGELFF	TGTGCCAGTAGTACGCAGGGTTGGACCGGGGAGCTGTTTTTT
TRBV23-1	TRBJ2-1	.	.	CASRPLAGFLNEQFF	TGCGCCAGCCGGCCCCTGGCGGGATTTCTTAATGAGCAGTTCTTC
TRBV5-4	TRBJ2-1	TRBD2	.	CASSLVSGSSYNEQFF	TGTGCCAGCAGCTTGGTCAGCGGGAGCTCCTACAATGAGCAGTTCTTC
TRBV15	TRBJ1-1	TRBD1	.	CATSSDRENTEAFF	TGTGCCACCAGCAGCGACAGGGAAAACACTGAAGCTTTCTTT
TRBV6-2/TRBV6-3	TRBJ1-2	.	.	CASSSGSYGYTF	TGTGCCAGCAGTTCTGGCAGTTATGGCTACACCTTC
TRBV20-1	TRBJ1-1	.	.	CSASSQVGNTEAFF	TGCAGTGCTAGTAGTCAGGTAGGGAACACTGAAGCTTTCTTT
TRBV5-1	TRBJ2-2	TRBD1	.	CASSFTGATGELFF	TGCGCCAGCAGCTTTACAGGGGCCACCGGGGAGCTGTTTTTT
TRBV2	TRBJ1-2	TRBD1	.	CASSTGDNYGYTF	TGTGCCAGTTCGACAGGGGACAACTATGGCTACACCTTC
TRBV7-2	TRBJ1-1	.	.	CASSFRVEAFF	TGTGCCAGCAGCTTCAGGGTTGAAGCTTTCTTT
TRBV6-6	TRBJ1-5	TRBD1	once	CASSYLGQGNQPQHF	TGTGCCAGCAGTTACCTTGGACAGGGTAATCAGCCCCAGCATTTT